These 14 T cell receptor beta chains share one sample of origin, sequenced in a study of post-analysis software for immune sequencing data. Overall study findings and caveats: In patients, TRBV5-6, TRBV5-1 and TRBV20-1 belonged to 4 or 5 TRBV segments found more frequently than in controls.

Each TCR beta cDNA library carried unique molecular identifiers. TCRdb redid the calling of the PCR reads with MiXCR, one entry per CDR3 protein. The sample carries about 380,000 distinct CDR3 sequences, roughly 36% recorded once. Their target antigens are unknown. Sequencing was performed on blood. The source is a girl aged 10-17 years with multiple sclerosis.

The V gene is TRBV5-1, the J gene TRBJ1-1; possibly TRBD1 for D (5 bases). This CDR3 has 15 residues. Looked up from germline, CDR1 is SGHRS and CDR2 is YFSETQ. Between the trimmed V and J ends, which lost 0 bases and 3 bases, there was a span of 12 bases. For the CDR3, the DNA is TGCGCCAGCAGCTTGGGCGCGGTAGGGGACACTGAAGCTTTCTTT. Translating it yields CASSLGAVGDTEAFF.

This clonotype was seen ten or more times. The V and J genes are TRBV5-1 and TRBJ2-1; 10 nucleotides match TRBD2. The germline V gene encodes CDR1 SGHRS and CDR2 YFSETQ. The CDR3 has 18 amino acids. V lost 0 bases to trimming and J lost 5 bases; unmatched junction nucleotides: 11. Here the CDR3 DNA reads TGCGCCAGCAGCTTGGAGGCGGGAACTAGCGGGGCCAACAATGAGCAGTTCTTC. It translates to CASSLEAGTSGANNEQFF.

The chain employs TRBV7-2 and TRBJ2-1; D remains ambiguous. Per germline, CDR1 SGHTA and CDR2 FQGNSA. The CDR3 is 16 amino acids. V lost 0 bases and J 9 bases, leaving 18 bases between the germline ends. The DNA for the CDR3 is TGTGCCAGCAGCTTAGCTGGTCTATCTCATACCGGTGAGCAGTTCTTC. Amino acid sequence: CASSLAGLSHTGEQFF. The full variable domain, completed using reference TRBV7-2 and TRBJ2-1, is GAGVSQSPSNKVTEKGKDVELRCDPISGHTALYWYRQSLGQGLEFLIYFQGNSAPDKSGLPSDRFSAERTGGSVSTLTIQRTQQEDSAVYLCASSLAGLSHTGEQFFGPGTRLTVL.

The chain couples TRBV12-3 or TRBV12-4 to TRBJ2-7, with a possible D match to TRBD1 (6 bases). V was clipped by 2 bases and J by 3 bases, with 11 bases between them. The CDR3 has 14 residues. CDR3 nucleotide sequence: TGTGCCAGCAGTTTATTGGGGGCCCACTACGAGCAGTACTTC. It specifies CASSLLGAHYEQYF.

The J gene is TRBJ2-7, the V gene TRBV6-5; D may match TRBD1 or TRBD2 (7 bases each). V was shortened by 6 bases and J by 3 bases, with 15 bases between the two germline ends. CDR3 length: 14 amino acids. CDR1 MNHEY and CDR2 SVGAGI come from the germline V gene. CDR3 protein: CASSYDREGYEQYF. The CDR3, as DNA: TGTGCCAGCAGCTACGACAGGGAGGGCTACGAGCAGTACTTC.

Notes on this clonotype: A much more abundant neighbour one base away suggests this may be a read error. The CDR3 coding sequence is TGTGCCAGCAGCTACGGGGGCGCTGGGGCCAACGTCCTGACTTTC. As protein: CASSYGGAGANVLTF. V and J are TRBV7-2 and TRBJ2-6; D is tentatively TRBD1 or TRBD2 (6 bases each). Trimming removed 4 bases at V and 2 bases at J, with 9 bases between. Germline-derived CDR1 and CDR2 are SGHTA and FQGNSA. The length of the CDR3 is 15 residues.

J is TRBJ1-6 and V is TRBV20-1; D call uncertain. The V and J ends lost 6 bases and 5 bases respectively, with 14 bases between them. CDR3 length equals 14 residues. Looked up from germline, CDR1 is DFQATT and CDR2 is SNEGSKA (reference sequence). DNA of the CDR3: TGCAGTGCCCCCCAGCCGGACCATAATTCACCCCTCCACTTT. Protein product: CSAPQPDHNSPLHF.

This clonotype was detected only a few times. The chain is built from TRBV20-1 and TRBJ2-5; possible D gene TRBD2, 7 bases. CDR3 length: 12 amino acids. The V end was cut by 6 bases, the J end by 11 bases, with 19 bases between. Germline V gene data show CDR1 as DFQATT and CDR2 as SNEGSKA (reference sequence). The CDR3 loop reads CSAEGGAPEQYF. The CDR3 DNA follows: TGCAGTGCGGAGGGGGGGGCCCCAGAGCAGTACTTC.

The table lists this clonotype with a few counts. The rearrangement joins TRBV7-6 to TRBJ2-7; D tentatively fits TRBD1 or TRBD2 (5 bases each). V dropped 1 base and J dropped 9 bases, with 13 bases sitting between them. The CDR3 length is 13 residues. Germline assignment: CDR1 SGHVS and CDR2 FNYEAQ. CDR3 region: CASSLVQVEAQYF. The CDR3 DNA is TGTGCCAGCAGCTTAGTACAGGTGGAGGCGCAGTACTTC. Full variable domain (outside the CDR3, taken from reference TRBV7-6 and TRBJ2-7): GAGVSQSPRYKVTKRGQDVALRCDPISGHVSLYWYRQALGQGPEFLTYFNYEAQQDKSGLPNDRFSAERPEGSISTLTIQRTEQRDSAMYRCASSLVQVEAQYFGPGTRLTVT.

V is TRBV20-1 and J is TRBJ2-3; D is unresolved. V shed 3 bases and J shed 6 bases, with 13 bases lying between them. Germline CDR1 is DFQATT and CDR2 is SNEGSKA (reference sequence). The CDR3 runs 13 residues. DNA for the CDR3: TGCAGTGCTAGTGCTGGGGTTGAGGATACGCAGTATTTT. Translated: CSASAGVEDTQYF.

Of note for this clonotype: An end of the junction differs from the germline gene, which may be a read error. V is TRBV6-6 and J is TRBJ2-5, with TRBD2 as a possible D gene (6 bases). This CDR3 is built from 15 residues. Germline CDR1 is MNHNY and CDR2 is SVGAGI (reference sequence). CDR3 bases: TGTGCCAGCTGTTACGGGTACGGGGGAGAAGAGACCCAGTACTTC. Its protein is CASCYGYGGEETQYF.

The sample holds a few counts of this clonotype. Sequence at one end of the junction differs from germline and may be a read error. The chain has TRBV20-1 and TRBJ2-5; TRBD1 matches 11 bases. The germline CDR1 and CDR2 sequences are DFQATT and SNEGSKA (reference sequence). The CDR3 loop spans 14 amino acids. The CDR3 DNA is TGCAGTGCGAGAGGTGGGACAGGGGGAGAGACCCAGTACTTC. Translation: CSARGGTGGETQYF.

Here the CDR3 reads CASSLGIAGGTDTQYF. The CDR3 nucleotides read TGTGCCAGCAGCTTAGGAATAGCGGGGGGCACAGATACGCAGTATTTT. The chain has TRBV11-2 and TRBJ2-3, with TRBD2 identical over 9 bases. CDR3 size: 16 residues. Per germline, CDR1 SGHAT and CDR2 FQNNGV. J was trimmed by 1 base and V by 1 base; bases with no gene match: 3.

Regarding this clonotype: This clone may be a read error of a much larger clone one base away. The genes are TRBV9 and TRBJ2-7; D is unclear. V was shortened by 4 bases and J by 2 bases, with 22 bases between the two germline ends. CDR1 SGDLS and CDR2 YYNGEE come from the germline V gene. The CDR3 extends over 17 amino acids. The CDR3 sequence is CASSLPTPESLPYEQYF. In nucleotides, the CDR3 is TGTGCCAGCAGCCTCCCCACACCCGAGTCCCTCCCCTACGAGCAGTACTTC.